What follows are 30 T cell receptor beta chains derived from one specimen sequenced in a study of naive and memory T cell subsets. Study-wide points: Especially in CD8 cells, naive repertoires contained a few larger clonotypes, possibly CD45RA-re-expressing memory cells.

Two oligonucleotides, mixed equimolar, formed the beta constant-region primer covering TRBC1 and TRBC2. The ligated cDNA underwent four PCR rounds using SP2 and nested alpha and beta constant-region primers. TCRdb reprocessed the UMI-ligation and nested PCR reads via MiXCR and lists one record per CDR3 protein. The sample carries around 140,000 distinct CDR3 sequences, over 20% recorded once. Antigens of these TCRs are unknown. The sample was naive CD4+ T cells from blood. Receptors were obtained from a human donor in good health.

The chain carries TRBV7-2 and TRBJ2-1; D call uncertain. This CDR3 comprises 12 residues. V was clipped by 3 bases and J by 5 bases, with 5 bases between them. CDR1 is SGHTA, CDR2 FQGNSA, per germline. CDR3 DNA: TGTGCCAGCAGCTTCTTCAACAATGAGCAGTTCTTC. Translating it yields CASSFFNNEQFF.

The gene calls are TRBV11-2 and TRBJ2-1; tentatively, D is TRBD2 (5 bases). The CDR3 covers 14 residues. Germline V lookup: CDR1 SGHAT, CDR2 FQNNGV. V lost 3 bases and J 8 bases, leaving 14 bases between the germline ends. CDR3: CASSLNGGLDEQFF. CDR3 DNA: TGTGCCAGCAGCTTGAATGGAGGTCTCGATGAGCAGTTCTTC. The full variable domain, with the rest looked up from reference TRBV11-2 and TRBJ2-1, is EAGVAQSPRYKIIEKRQSVAFWCNPISGHATLYWYQQILGQGPKLLIQFQNNGVVDDSQLPKDRFSAERLKGVDSTLKIQPAKLEDSAVYLCASSLNGGLDEQFFGPGTRLTVL.

This clonotype was recorded a few times. The chain employs TRBV20-1 and TRBJ2-7; TRBD1 matches at 10 bases. The ends lost 0 bases at V and 3 bases at J; junction bases unmatched: 11. Germline V gives CDR1 DFQATT, CDR2 SNEGSKA (reference sequence). This CDR3 is built from 17 residues. CDR3 sequence (DNA): TGCAGTGCTAGAGACCTCGGGCTGACAGGGGGCATCTACGAGCAGTACTTC. Residues: CSARDLGLTGGIYEQYF.

This clonotype was counted at least ten times. The chain joins TRBV21-1 to TRBJ2-7; TRBD1 is the table's D call, not checked against the DNA. TRBV21-1 is designated a pseudogene. This CDR3 contains 14 residues. This chain's CDR3 is CASSNGQGRYEQYF. The CDR3 DNA sequence: TGTGCCAGCAGCAATGGACAGGGGAGGTACGAGCAGTACTTC.

The chain employs TRBV25-1 and TRBJ1-3; no firm D call. V was shortened by 4 bases and J by 0 bases, with 7 bases between the two germline ends. Germline CDR1 and CDR2: MGHDK and SYGVNS. The CDR3 is made up of 14 amino acids. Here the CDR3 DNA reads TGTGCCAGCAGTGCTCCGGGCTCTGGAAACACCATATATTTT. Its translation is CASSAPGSGNTIYF.

The chain has TRBV2 and TRBJ2-1, with TRBD2 identical over 8 bases. The CDR3 has 15 amino acids. J lost 2 bases, V lost 8 bases, and 8 bases had no gene match. Germline V gene data show CDR1 as SNHLY and CDR2 as FYNNEI. The CDR3 bases are TGTGCCAGCGCAATAGGGGGACTAGCCTACAATGAGCAGTTCTTC. Translating it yields CASAIGGLAYNEQFF.

This clonotype was detected a few times. V and J are TRBV5-1 and TRBJ1-4; D is unclear. V shed 1 base and J shed 1 base, with 17 bases lying between them. Germline CDR1 is SGHRS and CDR2 is YFSETQ. This CDR3 is built from 18 residues. This chain's CDR3 is CASSLSTSPVGTNEKLFF. The CDR3 DNA is TGCGCCAGCAGCTTGTCTACGTCCCCAGTGGGAACTAATGAAAAACTGTTTTTT. The complete variable domain, with remaining parts taken from reference TRBV5-1 and TRBJ1-4, reads KAGVTQTPRYLIKTRGQQVTLSCSPISGHRSVSWYQQTPGQGLQFLFEYFSETQRNKGNFPGRFSGRQFSNSRSEMNVSTLELGDSALYLCASSLSTSPVGTNEKLFFGSGTQLSVL.

The chain has TRBV7-9 and TRBJ2-3; a weak D match, TRBD2 (6 bases). Trimming took off 0 bases at V and 0 bases at J, with 13 bases between the two ends. The germline CDR1 and CDR2 sequences are SEHNR and FQNEAQ (reference sequence). The CDR3 is 17 amino acids. Written as DNA, the CDR3 is TGTGCCAGCAGCTTAGCCCTAGCGAAGGGAAGCACAGATACGCAGTATTTT. This gives the protein CASSLALAKGSTDTQYF.

V is TRBV6-2 or TRBV6-3 and J is TRBJ1-5, with D unclear. The germline V gene encodes CDR1 MNHEY and CDR2 SVGEGT. The CDR3 covers 13 residues. V was shortened by 6 bases and J by 6 bases, with 12 bases between the two germline ends. CDR3 nucleotide sequence: TGTGCCAGCAGCCGCCGGGAGACTCAGCCCCAGCATTTT. Amino acid sequence: CASSRRETQPQHF.

The chain carries TRBV7-9 and TRBJ1-3; D might be TRBD1 (6 bases). Germline V gene lookup returns CDR1 SEHNR and CDR2 FQNEAQ (reference sequence). The CDR3 length is 15 residues. The V and J ends lost 5 bases and 1 base respectively, with 12 bases between them. The CDR3 bases are TGTGCCAGCAGCCCTACCAGGGGTTCTGGAAACACCATATATTTT. Residues: CASSPTRGSGNTIYF.

This clonotype appeared a few times. The V call is TRBV28, the J call TRBJ2-3, with D uncertain. This CDR3 region has 15 residues. From germline, CDR1 is MDHEN and CDR2 SYDVKM. V lost 6 bases and J lost 0, with 13 bases in between. The CDR3 DNA follows: TGTGCCAGCAGCCTTCCCTCCTATAGCACAGATACGCAGTATTTT. Translating it yields CASSLPSYSTDTQYF.

The table lists this clonotype with a few counts. This rearrangement joins TRBV7-6 to TRBJ2-2, with 10 nucleotides matching TRBD1. The V gene end was trimmed by 6 bases and the J gene end by 14 bases; junction bases not matched to a gene: 3. Per germline, CDR1 SGHVS and CDR2 FNYEAQ. This CDR3 is built from 11 residues. The CDR3 reads CASRGTGVLFF. The CDR3 DNA reads as TGTGCCAGCAGGGGGACAGGGGTTCTGTTTTTT.

This clonotype was counted at least ten times. The J gene is TRBJ1-5, the V gene TRBV29-1; D ambiguous. Germline CDR1 is SQVTM and CDR2 is ANQGSEA. The V gene lost 4 bases and the J gene lost 7 bases, with 17 bases spanning the gap. The CDR3 consists of 14 residues. The CDR3 DNA follows: TGCAGCGTTGGAGACGGAACGGGAGGACAGCCCCAGCATTTT. Protein product: CSVGDGTGGQPQHF. Looking up the rest from reference TRBV29-1 and TRBJ1-5 gives the full variable domain: SAVISQKPSRDICQRGTSLTIQCQVDSQVTMMFWYRQQPGQSLTLIATANQGSEATYESGFVIDKFPISRPNLTFSTLTVSNMSPEDSSIYLCSVGDGTGGQPQHFGDGTRLSIL.

J is TRBJ2-1 and V is TRBV3-1; 10 nucleotides match TRBD2. CDR3 size: 15 residues. Trimming at V came to 1 base and at J to 10 bases, leaving 7 bases not matched to a gene. CDR1 is LGHDT, CDR2 YNNKEL, per germline (reference sequence). The CDR3 DNA sequence: TGTGCCAGCAGCCAAGGGCTAGCGGGAGCGGTAGAGCAGTTCTTC. Residues: CASSQGLAGAVEQFF.

This clonotype was counted a few times. V and J are TRBV9 and TRBJ2-3; TRBD2 matches 11 bases. Germline V gene lookup returns CDR1 SGDLS and CDR2 YYNGEE. After removal of 3 bases from V and 0 bases from J, the junction contained 9 bases not matched to a gene. The CDR3 has 18 residues. CDR3 sequence reads: CASSGTSGSSPSTDTQYF. As DNA, the CDR3 is TGTGCCAGCAGCGGGACTAGCGGGTCTTCGCCTAGCACAGATACGCAGTATTTT.

This clonotype was detected ten times or more. This chain joins TRBV6-5 and TRBJ1-4; TRBD1 is a possible D gene (6 bases). The CDR3 extends over 16 amino acids. V was pared by 5 bases and J by 2 bases, with 15 bases between. Germline V gene lookup returns CDR1 MNHEY and CDR2 SVGAGI. Here the CDR3 reads CASSPQGSMTNEKLFF. CDR3 bases: TGTGCCAGCAGTCCACAGGGATCGATGACTAATGAAAAACTGTTTTTT.

This clonotype occurred a few times. This sequence joins TRBV29-1 and TRBJ2-3; D gene ambiguous. The germline V gene has CDR1 SQVTM and CDR2 ANQGSEA. The CDR3 loop spans 13 amino acids. Trimming cost V 8 bases and J 0 bases, with 12 bases left between them. The CDR3 loop reads CSSTSRSTDTQYF. The CDR3 coding sequence is TGCAGCTCTACGTCCCGGAGCACAGATACGCAGTATTTT.

CDR3 protein: CASSSSPGPNYGYTF. CDR3 in DNA: TGCGCCAGCAGCTCCTCTCCAGGGCCTAACTATGGCTACACCTTC. The chain employs TRBV5-1 and TRBJ1-2; tentatively, D is TRBD1 (5 bases). The germline V and J ends were trimmed by 3 bases and 0 bases, with 12 bases remaining between them. From germline, CDR1 is SGHRS and CDR2 YFSETQ. This CDR3 is 15 amino acids long.

The chain employs TRBV12-3 or TRBV12-4 and TRBJ1-5, with a possible D match to TRBD1 (5 bases). V shed 5 bases and J shed 7 bases, with 15 bases lying between them. The CDR3 covers 14 residues. The CDR3 DNA sequence: TGTGCCAGCAGTCTTCAGGGAGGTGGGCAGCCCCAGCATTTT. Translating gives CASSLQGGGQPQHF.

The chain uses TRBV3-1 and TRBJ2-1, with a weak D call TRBD2 (5 bases). This CDR3 comprises 13 residues. Trimming cost V 4 bases and J 10 bases, with 14 bases left between them. The germline V gene has CDR1 LGHDT and CDR2 YNNKEL (reference sequence). This chain's CDR3 is CASSPRTRGEQFF. The DNA for the CDR3 is TGTGCCAGCAGCCCCCGAACTAGAGGAGAGCAGTTCTTC.

The chain employs TRBV12-3 or TRBV12-4 and TRBJ2-1, with D possibly being TRBD1 (6 bases). V was trimmed by 7 bases and J by 0 bases, leaving 13 bases between them. The CDR3 is 15 residues long. Here the CDR3 DNA reads TGTGCCAGCAAGCAGGGACACAGCTCCTACAATGAGCAGTTCTTC. It yields the protein CASKQGHSSYNEQFF.

The CDR3 sequence is CASRAGETQYF. CDR3 DNA: TGTGCCAGCAGGGCCGGGGAGACCCAGTACTTC. V and J are TRBV7-2 and TRBJ2-5, with D unclear. CDR3 length equals 11 residues. The ends were cut back, 6 bases at V and 5 bases at J, with 7 bases in the middle. The germline CDR1 and CDR2 sequences are SGHTA and FQGNSA.

The chain uses TRBV16 and TRBJ2-6, with D unresolved. Germline CDR1 is KGHSY and CDR2 is FQNENV. V lost 0 bases and J 2 bases, leaving 2 bases between the germline ends. The CDR3 length is 14 residues. The CDR3 here is CASSQSAGANVLTF. The CDR3 DNA reads as TGTGCCAGCAGCCAATCTGCTGGGGCCAACGTCCTGACTTTC. The full variable domain, in which reference TRBV16 and TRBJ2-6 provide the parts outside the CDR3, is GEEVAQTPKHLVRGEGQKAKLYCAPIKGHSYVFWYQQVLKNEFKFLISFQNENVFDETGMPKERFSAKCLPNSPCSLEIQATKLEDSAVYFCASSQSAGANVLTFGAGSRLTVL.

The chain combines TRBV4-2 with TRBJ2-1; 10 nucleotides match TRBD2. This CDR3 is built from 17 residues. V gave up 1 base and J gave up 3 bases; unmatched junction bases: 6. Germline CDR1 LGHNA, CDR2 YNFKEQ. The DNA for the CDR3 is TGTGCCAGCAGCCAAGGGTTCCGGACTAGCGGCTACAATGAGCAGTTCTTC. Amino acid sequence: CASSQGFRTSGYNEQFF.

CDR3 protein: CASSRRGVLAGPYNEQFF. The DNA for the CDR3 is TGTGCCAGCAGCCGAAGAGGGGTACTAGCGGGCCCCTACAATGAGCAGTTCTTC. The chain uses TRBV14 and TRBJ2-1, with 9 bases lining up with TRBD2. Germline-derived CDR1 and CDR2 are SGHDN and FVKESK. V trimming: 4 bases; J trimming: 2 bases; junction bases outside the gene matches: 12. The CDR3 is 18 residues long.

This clonotype was detected only a few times. The rearrangement joins TRBV5-1 to TRBJ1-6; 8 nucleotides line up with TRBD1. CDR3 size: 16 residues. Germline V gives CDR1 SGHRS, CDR2 YFSETQ. Unmatched junction bases numbered 0, after V lost 1 base and J lost 0 bases. The CDR3: CASSLTGGSYNSPLHF. The DNA for the CDR3 is TGCGCCAGCAGCTTGACAGGGGGCTCCTATAATTCACCCCTCCACTTT.

The chain is built from TRBV3-1 and TRBJ1-2; no reliable D call. The germline V gene encodes CDR1 LGHDT and CDR2 YNNKEL (reference sequence). Between the trimmed V and J ends, which lost 3 bases and 4 bases, there was a span of 9 bases. The CDR3 is 13 residues long. CDR3 bases: TGTGCCAGCAGCCACGCAGAGAGCTATGGCTACACCTTC. Its translation is CASSHAESYGYTF.

The chain recombines TRBV7-2 with TRBJ2-3; D is possibly TRBD2 (6 bases). Deletions cut 1 base from V and 5 bases from J, with 13 bases between. Germline CDR1 reads SGHTA; CDR2 reads FQGNSA. The CDR3 has 15 residues. Here the CDR3 DNA reads TGTGCCAGCAGCTTAGGGAGGGCCCGAGGAGATACGCAGTATTTT. Amino acid sequence: CASSLGRARGDTQYF.

This clonotype was seen a handful of times. The V and J genes are TRBV6-2 or TRBV6-3 and TRBJ2-7; D uncertain. Germline V gene lookup returns CDR1 MNHEY and CDR2 SVGEGT. The CDR3 consists of 13 residues. V lost 5 bases, J lost 3 bases, and 11 bases lay in between. The CDR3 region is CASSNPTFYEQYF. The CDR3 nucleotides read TGTGCCAGCAGTAATCCGACTTTCTACGAGCAGTACTTC.

The chain uses TRBV6-1 and TRBJ2-7, with D tentatively TRBD1 (5 bases). This CDR3 has 14 amino acids. Germline V gene sequence: CDR1 MNHNS, CDR2 SASEGT. V was pared by 2 bases and J by 4 bases, with 12 bases between. The DNA of the CDR3 is TGTGCCAGCAGTGAATGGGGCGGAAATTACGAGCAGTACTTC. It specifies CASSEWGGNYEQYF.